This TCR beta chain comes out of a study of cytomegalovirus exposure and HLA in healthy donors. CDR1 is SGHRS, CDR2 YFSETQ, per germline. The CDR3 is 14 amino acids. V lost 0 bases to trimming and J lost 5 bases; unmatched junction nucleotides: 3. Study findings and constraints: Donors were assumed by presence/absence analyses to have roughly uniform sequencing depth.

For this clone: Its antigen remains unidentified.

The PCR made use of 60 Vbeta and 13 Jbeta primers. Produced via immunoSEQ multiplex PCR; TCRdb's table is partial and in-frame only. The specimen's table records 110,000 to 150,000 clones. The TCR originated in a male donor in good health and CMV-seronegative. The rearrangement joins TRBV5-1 to TRBJ1-1; 8 bases map to TRBD1. The specimen sequenced was PBMCs. CDR3 loop: CASSLGGTGTEAFF. The CDR3 coding sequence is TGCGCCAGCAGCTTGGGGGGGACAGGAACTGAAGCTTTCTTT.